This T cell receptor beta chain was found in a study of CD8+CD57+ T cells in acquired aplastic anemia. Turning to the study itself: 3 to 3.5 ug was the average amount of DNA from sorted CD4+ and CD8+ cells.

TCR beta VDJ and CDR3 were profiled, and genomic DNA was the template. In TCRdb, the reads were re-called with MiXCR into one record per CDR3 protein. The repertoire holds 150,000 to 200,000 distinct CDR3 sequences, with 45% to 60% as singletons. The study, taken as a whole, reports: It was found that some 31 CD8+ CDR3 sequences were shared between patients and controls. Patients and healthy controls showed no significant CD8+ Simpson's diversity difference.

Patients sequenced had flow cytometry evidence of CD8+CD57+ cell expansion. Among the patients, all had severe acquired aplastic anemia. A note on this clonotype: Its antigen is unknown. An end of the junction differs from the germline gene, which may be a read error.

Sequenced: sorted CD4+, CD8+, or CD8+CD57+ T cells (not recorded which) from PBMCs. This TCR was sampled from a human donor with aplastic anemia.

CDR3 DNA: TGTGCCAGCAGCTCCCAACTCGGGGGTTGGGAGACTCAGTACTTC. This codes for CASSSQLGGWETQYF. The chain is built from TRBV13 and TRBJ2-5, with D possibly TRBD2 on 6 matching bases. This CDR3 is built from 15 residues. CDR1 and CDR2 (germline): PRHDT, FYEKMQ (reference sequence).